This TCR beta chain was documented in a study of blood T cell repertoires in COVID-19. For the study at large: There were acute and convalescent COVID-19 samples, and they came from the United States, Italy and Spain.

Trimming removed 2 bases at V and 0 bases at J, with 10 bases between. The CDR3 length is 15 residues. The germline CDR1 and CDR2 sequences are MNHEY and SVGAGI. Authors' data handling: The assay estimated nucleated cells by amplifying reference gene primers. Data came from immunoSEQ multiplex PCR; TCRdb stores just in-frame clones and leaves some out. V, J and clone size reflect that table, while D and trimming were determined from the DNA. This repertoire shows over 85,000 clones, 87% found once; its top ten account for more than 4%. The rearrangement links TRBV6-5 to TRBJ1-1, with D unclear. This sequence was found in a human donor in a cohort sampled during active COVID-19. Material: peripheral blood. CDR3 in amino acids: CASSYGLVMNTEAFF. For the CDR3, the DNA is TGTGCCAGCAGTTACGGCCTCGTCATGAACACTGAAGCTTTCTTT.